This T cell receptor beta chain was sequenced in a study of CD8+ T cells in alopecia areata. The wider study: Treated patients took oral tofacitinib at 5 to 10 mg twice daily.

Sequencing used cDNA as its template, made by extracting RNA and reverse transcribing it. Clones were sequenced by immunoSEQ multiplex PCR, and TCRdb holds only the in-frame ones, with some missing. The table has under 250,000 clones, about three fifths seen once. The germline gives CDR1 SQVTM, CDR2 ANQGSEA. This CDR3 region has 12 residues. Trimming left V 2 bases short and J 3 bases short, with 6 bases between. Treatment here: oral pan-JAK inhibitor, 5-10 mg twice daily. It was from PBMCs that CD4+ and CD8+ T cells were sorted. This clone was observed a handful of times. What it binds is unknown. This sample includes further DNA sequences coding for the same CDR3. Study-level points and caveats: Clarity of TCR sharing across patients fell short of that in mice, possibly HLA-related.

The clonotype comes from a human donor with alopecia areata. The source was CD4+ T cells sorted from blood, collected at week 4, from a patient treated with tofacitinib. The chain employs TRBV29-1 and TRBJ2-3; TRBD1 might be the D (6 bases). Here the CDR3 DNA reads TGCAGCGTTGAAAGGGGGACAGATACGCAGTATTTT. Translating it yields CSVERGTDTQYF.